The rows below give T cell receptor beta chains drawn from one sample of a study of T-cell memory formation after mild COVID-19. Via MiXCR, TCRdb re-called the 5' RACE reads, giving one row per CDR3 protein. Among more than 150,000 distinct CDR3 sequences listed, about 18% were seen once. What was sequenced was PBMCs or a T cell subset sorted from them (not recorded which). Receptors originate from a man younger than 35 who had mild COVID-19 (a few samples of this study predate the infection). Cell type and time point are not known. The CDR3 runs from the conserved cysteine through the conserved F or W. D genes are given only for firm matches.

V	D	CDR3
TRBV6-5	NA	CASSYFQDRTEAFF
TRBV21-1	NA	CASRALGMGNTEAFF
TRBV11-2	NA	CASSTVSGSDTQYF
TRBV7-2	TRBD2	CASSLMGTSGGRETQYF
TRBV6-2/TRBV6-3	NA	CASSYSRKAQNTEAFF
TRBV5-5	NA	CASSLEGGSPLHF
TRBV3-1	NA	CASSQHSSYEQYF
TRBV12-3/TRBV12-4	NA	CASSFRSGGNQPQHF
TRBV4-3	NA	CASSQTIGDTEAFF
TRBV20-1	TRBD1	CSASNPGQGDGYTF